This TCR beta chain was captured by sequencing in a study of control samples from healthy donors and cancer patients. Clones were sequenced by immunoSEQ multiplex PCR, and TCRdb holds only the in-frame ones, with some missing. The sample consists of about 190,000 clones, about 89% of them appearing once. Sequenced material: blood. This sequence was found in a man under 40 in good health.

The CDR3 DNA is TGTGCCAGCAGCTTAGGTACGGGTAGCACTGAAGCTTTCTTT. This gives the protein CASSLGTGSTEAFF. The V gene is TRBV7-3, the J gene TRBJ1-1; D remains ambiguous. This CDR3 has 14 amino acids. The V gene lost 2 bases and the J gene lost 4 bases, with 11 bases spanning the gap. Germline V gene data show CDR1 as SGHTA and CDR2 as FQGTGA.